This is a list of T cell receptor beta chains from one sample in a study of T cell responses to AZD1222 COVID-19 vaccine. Data came from immunoSEQ multiplex PCR; TCRdb stores just in-frame clones and leaves some out. The sample includes 80,000 to 95,000 clones, 90% of them seen just once. Sequenced here: peripheral blood, sampled 28 days after the second AZD1222 dose. Receptors originate from an adult who received the AZD1222 COVID-19 vaccine. Each CDR3 is given with its conserved first and last residue. Fields, in order: V gene, clone size, J gene, D gene, CDR3 DNA, CDR3 protein. A D gene is named only where the DNA matches it firmly. Expanded clones get a size class; other rows say once, few or many, or leave the size out.

TRBV6-2/TRBV6-3,NA,TRBJ2-5,NA,TGTGCCAGCAGTTACAGGGCAGGGGAGACCCAGTACTTC,CASSYRAGETQYF
TRBV4-3,NA,TRBJ1-5,NA,TGCGCCAGCAGCCAAGACTGGACAGACAATCAGCCCCAGCATTTT,CASSQDWTDNQPQHF
TRBV5-6,NA,TRBJ2-1,NA,TGTGCCAGCAGCCTGGGGACGGCTGAGCAGTTCTTC,CASSLGTAEQFF
TRBV9,NA,TRBJ1-5,NA,TGTGCCAGCAGCCCCGGGCTGGGCAATCAGCCCCAGCATTTT,CASSPGLGNQPQHF
TRBV19,NA,TRBJ2-1,NA,TGTGCCAGTAGTCGGCTAGGAACCACCTACAATGAGCAGTTCTTC,CASSRLGTTYNEQFF
TRBV19,few,TRBJ2-7,NA,TGTGCCAGTAGCGCACCGAATTACGAGCAGTACTTC,CASSAPNYEQYF
TRBV7-8,NA,TRBJ2-7,TRBD1,TGTGCCAGCAGCTCTTATTCGACAGGGCGGGACGAGCAGTACTTC,CASSSYSTGRDEQYF
TRBV5-1,NA,TRBJ2-2,NA,TGCGCCAGCACCTTGGGGGGCCACACCGGGGAGCTGTTTTTT,CASTLGGHTGELFF
TRBV7-9,NA,TRBJ2-3,NA,TGTGCCAGCAGCTTCGGAGCTGCCAGCACAGATACGCAGTATTTT,CASSFGAASTDTQYF
TRBV10-1,NA,TRBJ2-5,NA,TGCGCCAGCAGTGAGTCAGGGGGGTTGGAGACCCAGTACTTC,CASSESGGLETQYF
TRBV4-1,NA,TRBJ2-7,TRBD2,TGCGCCAGCAGCCAAGGAGTAGCGGGGGGAATTTTCTACGAGCAGTACTTC,CASSQGVAGGIFYEQYF
TRBV28,NA,TRBJ1-5,TRBD1,TGTGCCAGCAGTACTCGACAGGGAATCAATCAGCCCCAGCATTTT,CASSTRQGINQPQHF
TRBV19,NA,TRBJ2-3,NA,TGTGCCAGTACCATGGATGAGGGCACAGATACGCAGTATTTT,CASTMDEGTDTQYF
TRBV19,NA,TRBJ2-1,TRBD2,TGTGCCAGTAGTATACCCCGTAGCGGGGGCGGGCTTGGTGAGCAGTTCTTC,CASSIPRSGGGLGEQFF
TRBV11-1,NA,TRBJ1-1,TRBD1,TGTGCCAGCAGCGATCTCAGGGGGTGGGACACTGAAGCTTTCTTT,CASSDLRGWDTEAFF
TRBV5-4,NA,TRBJ2-5,TRBD1,TGTGCCAGCAGCCGGACAGGGGAACAAGAGACCCAGTACTTC,CASSRTGEQETQYF
TRBV6-6,NA,TRBJ2-2,TRBD2,TGTGCCAGCAGCAGTAAGCGCGGGGGGGCCGGGGAGCTGTTTTTT,CASSSKRGGAGELFF
TRBV30,NA,TRBJ2-7,NA,TGTGCCTGGAGTGTCGAGGGATCTTCCTACGAGCAGTACTTC,CAWSVEGSSYEQYF
TRBV9,NA,TRBJ1-4,NA,TGTGCCAGCAGCGTAGCTACGGGGGTAACCAATGAAAAACTGTTTTTT,CASSVATGVTNEKLFF
TRBV28,NA,TRBJ1-5,TRBD1,TGTGCCAACTCACAGGGGAGTAGCAATCAGCCCCAGCATTTT,CANSQGSSNQPQHF
TRBV28,NA,TRBJ1-3,NA,TGTGCCAGCAGTTTGCAAAGACAGTACTCTGGAAACACCATATATTTT,CASSLQRQYSGNTIYF
TRBV6-5,NA,TRBJ2-7,NA,TGTGCCAGCAGCTATCAGAGCTCCTACGAGCAGTACTTC,CASSYQSSYEQYF
TRBV11-1,once,TRBJ2-5,NA,TGTGCCAGCAGCAACCTCTACCGGGACCAAGAGACCCAGTACTTC,CASSNLYRDQETQYF